These T cell receptor beta chains were read from a single sample in a study of blood T cell repertoires in COVID-19. TCRdb's copy holds only in-frame clones and misses some; the assay was immunoSEQ multiplex PCR. The sample has under 300,000 clones, 70% to 90% seen once. Sequencing used PBMCs or T cells enriched from blood (not recorded which). These receptors were taken from a woman aged 25 to 39 who had recovered from COVID-19. Each CDR3 is given with its conserved first and last residue. The D gene is left open where the match is weak. Size is omitted from some rows. Given values are once, few, many or a class for expanded clones.

>.|TRBV29-1|TRBJ2-7|.
TGCAGCGCGGGGTCCGGGGAAGGTGGCGAGCAGTACTTC
CSAGSGEGGEQYF
>.|TRBV28|TRBJ2-7|TRBD1
TGTGCCAGCACCCCGACAGGGATCTACGAGCAGTACTTC
CASTPTGIYEQYF
>once|TRBV7-9|TRBJ1-1|.
TGTGCCAGCAGCTTATCTAGCGGGTTGCGCACTGAAGCTTTCTTT
CASSLSSGLRTEAFF
>.|TRBV7-9|TRBJ1-4|.
TGTGCCAGCAGCTTAGATCCGGCAACTAATGAAAAACTGTTTTTT
CASSLDPATNEKLFF
>few|TRBV7-9|TRBJ1-1|TRBD1
TGTGCCAGCACCACCCCCGGGACAGGGGGCCCTGAAGCTTTCTTT
CASTTPGTGGPEAFF
>.|TRBV28|TRBJ1-4|.
TGTGCCAGCAAAGGGGCTGGGGCAACTAATGAAAAACTGTTTTTT
CASKGAGATNEKLFF
>.|TRBV19|TRBJ1-3|.
TGTGCCAGTAGTCCCCGGACAGTATACTCTGGAAACACCATATATTTT
CASSPRTVYSGNTIYF
>.|TRBV28|TRBJ2-7|.
TGTGCCAGCACCGTTGGGGGGGCCGCCTCCTACGAGCAGTACTTC
CASTVGGAASYEQYF
>.|TRBV7-8|TRBJ2-5|.
TGTGCCAGCAGCTTAGTACCTCTACAAGAGACCCAGTACTTC
CASSLVPLQETQYF
>once|TRBV23-1|TRBJ1-3|TRBD1
TGCGCCAGCGGGGGACAGGTTATCTCTGGAAACACCATATATTTT
CASGGQVISGNTIYF
>.|TRBV30|TRBJ2-7|TRBD1
TGTGCCTGGAGTGGGGGACAGGGTGGGACCTACGAGCAGTACTTC
CAWSGGQGGTYEQYF
>.|TRBV6-5|TRBJ2-7|.
TGTGCCAGCAGTTACTCGATTCCCCAGGGTCTCTACGAGCAGTACTTC
CASSYSIPQGLYEQYF
>.|TRBV5-8|TRBJ2-4|.
TGTGCCAGCAGCATTCCTAGCGCCAAAAACATTCAGTACTTC
CASSIPSAKNIQYF
>.|TRBV4-2|TRBJ2-7|TRBD2
TGTGCCAGCAGCCAAGAGCCGCTAGCGGGAATCTACGAGCAGTACTTC
CASSQEPLAGIYEQYF
>.|TRBV23-1|TRBJ2-7|.
TGCGCCAGCAACCATCCCAATGACAGGAGGCTACGAGGGCAGTACTTC
CASNHPNDRRLRGQYF
>.|TRBV28|TRBJ1-1|.
TGTGCCAGCAGCCCTGCGAATGAAGCTTTCTTT
CASSPANEAFF
>.|TRBV4-1|TRBJ2-5|.
TGCGCCAGCAGCCAAGAGCTCAGCCCCCGAGGGGAGACCCAGTACTTC
CASSQELSPRGETQYF
>.|TRBV5-1|TRBJ2-7|TRBD2
TGCGCCAGCGGGACTAGCGGGATAAGAGGCTACGAGCAGTACTTC
CASGTSGIRGYEQYF
>.|TRBV6-5|TRBJ1-5|.
TGTGCCAGCAGTCTTCAGGTGGGAGTCCTCGGACATTTT
CASSLQVGVLGHF
>.|TRBV5-1|TRBJ2-2|TRBD2
TGCGCCAGCAGCTTGTCGCTAGCGGGGACCCCAGGGACCGGGGAGCTGTTTTTT
CASSLSLAGTPGTGELFF
>.|TRBV9|TRBJ1-2|TRBD1
TGTGCCAGCAGCGCCGGGACAGACCTTAACTATGGCTACACCTTC
CASSAGTDLNYGYTF
>.|TRBV7-2|TRBJ2-1|.
TGTGCCAGCAGCCTGGGACATTTAACCTACAATGAGCAGTTCTTC
CASSLGHLTYNEQFF
>.|TRBV5-6|TRBJ1-2|TRBD1
TGTGCCAGCAACCGGCTGGACAGGGCGCCTAACTATGGCTACACCTTC
CASNRLDRAPNYGYTF
>.|TRBV5-1|TRBJ2-2|.
TGCGCCAGCAGCCCTTCACCCCAGGGGACGAACACCGGGGAGCTGTTTTTT
CASSPSPQGTNTGELFF
>.|TRBV27|TRBJ1-4|.
TGTGCCAGCAGCCGTCGTAAAAATGAAAAACTGTTTTTT
CASSRRKNEKLFF
>.|TRBV7-9|TRBJ1-6|.
TGTGCCAGCAGCCTACAGGATTCACCCCTCCACTTT
CASSLQDSPLHF
>.|TRBV2|TRBJ2-5|.
TGTGCCAGCAGTGCTAGAGCGGAGACCCAGTACTTC
CASSARAETQYF
>.|TRBV15|TRBJ2-1|.
TGTGCCACCTCACCGGAACAGGCCTACAATGAGCAGTTCTTC
CATSPEQAYNEQFF
>many|TRBV5-1|TRBJ2-5|TRBD2
TGCGCCAGCGGACCTAGCGGGGGCCCGAGCCAAGAGACCCAGTACTTC
CASGPSGGPSQETQYF
>.|TRBV5-1|TRBJ2-1|TRBD2
TGCGCCAGCAGCCGCGGACTAGCGGGAGGGGCAAGCTCCTACAATGAGCAGTTCTTC
CASSRGLAGGASSYNEQFF
>.|TRBV12-3/TRBV12-4|TRBJ2-3|.
TGTGCCAGCAGACTAGGTACAACAGATACGCAGTATTTT
CASRLGTTDTQYF
>.|TRBV5-1|TRBJ2-5|.
TGCGCCAGCAGCTTGGTGCCCTTAGGCGGCGGAGAAGAGACCCAGTACTTC
CASSLVPLGGGEETQYF
>.|TRBV27|TRBJ2-7|TRBD1
TGTGCCAGCAGCCTAGGGCAGGGGGCCTACGAGCAGTACTTC
CASSLGQGAYEQYF
>few|TRBV7-9|TRBJ2-5|TRBD1
TGTGCCAGCAGCTTAAGAGGGGGCGAGACCCAGTACTTC
CASSLRGGETQYF
>.|TRBV6-5|TRBJ1-2|.
TGTGCCAGCAGTTACGGGAATCCAGGGGAATTCTATGGCTACACCTTC
CASSYGNPGEFYGYTF
>.|TRBV30|TRBJ1-1|.
TGTGCCTGGGGGATACAGTCGAACACTGAAGCTTTCTTT
CAWGIQSNTEAFF
>.|TRBV5-1|TRBJ2-7|TRBD1
TGCGCCAGCAGCTTGCTTACAGGGGGCAGCCCCCGGTACGAGCAGTACTTC
CASSLLTGGSPRYEQYF
>.|TRBV28|TRBJ1-6|TRBD1
TGTGCCAGCAGTCTGAACAGGGGCGCAAATTCACCCCTCCACTTT
CASSLNRGANSPLHF
>.|TRBV7-9|TRBJ2-1|.
TGTGCCAGCAGCTTAGTGGAGGGGCAGTTCTTC
CASSLVEGQFF
>few|TRBV19|TRBJ1-2|TRBD1
TGTGCCAGTAGTACTCGATGGGACAGGGGGACTACTCGATCCTACACCTTC
CASSTRWDRGTTRSYTF
>.|TRBV7-9|TRBJ2-1|TRBD2
TGTGCCAGCAGCTCGAGCGGGAGGGCCCCCAGTGAGCAGTTCTTC
CASSSSGRAPSEQFF
>.|TRBV24-1|TRBJ2-1|TRBD2
TGTGCCACCAGTGATGACCTCTCTAGCGGGCCTGGGAATGAGCAGTTCTTC
CATSDDLSSGPGNEQFF
>.|TRBV5-4|TRBJ1-5|.
TGTGCCAGCAGCTTGAGGGGTAGCAATCAGCCCCAGCATTTT
CASSLRGSNQPQHF
>.|TRBV18|TRBJ1-5|TRBD1
TGTGCCAGCTCGTCTACAGGGGGCGGCGATCAGCCCCAGCATTTT
CASSSTGGGDQPQHF
>.|TRBV6-5|TRBJ2-3|.
TGTGCCAGCAGCCCCGGCCCCTCTGGAGGTACGCAGTATTTT
CASSPGPSGGTQYF
>.|TRBV7-8|TRBJ2-5|.
TGTGCCAGCAGCAGACCACTAGGGAACGTAGAGACCCAGTACTTC
CASSRPLGNVETQYF
>.|TRBV13|TRBJ2-7|.
TGTGCCAGCAGCTTAGGTGACATCAGCTACGAGCAGTACTTC
CASSLGDISYEQYF
>once|TRBV15|TRBJ1-6|.
TGTGCCACCAGCAGAGATCTGGCAAGGGGAGGAAATTCACCCCTCCACTTT
CATSRDLARGGNSPLHF
>.|TRBV5-1|TRBJ2-3|TRBD2
TGCGCCAGCAGCGCTCTAGCGGCTACATACACAGATACGCAGTATTTT
CASSALAATYTDTQYF
>.|TRBV7-2|TRBJ2-5|TRBD2
TGTGCCAGCAGCCTAATGACTAGCGGGGAGACCCAGTACTTC
CASSLMTSGETQYF
>.|TRBV10-1|TRBJ2-1|TRBD2
TGCGCCAGCAGTGAGTCCGAGCCAATAGCGGGCAAATTCTACAATGAGCAGTTCTTC
CASSESEPIAGKFYNEQFF